This T cell receptor beta chain comes out of a study of Graves' ophthalmopathy and Graves' hyperthyroidism. Study findings and constraints: Appearing in blood as well were most expanded thyroid clonotypes above 0.001 frequency. A 13-signature model separated ophthalmopathy from stable hyperthyroidism, reaching 85% to 90% sensitivity and about 81% specificity cross-validated.

This clonotype was counted at least ten times. Its antigen is not identified. The CDR3 contains 14 residues. Germline V lookup: CDR1 SGDLS, CDR2 YYNGEE. The ends lost 4 bases at V and 2 bases at J; junction bases unmatched: 5. From RNA, the CDR3 regions of TCR beta chains were amplified and sequenced. Scientists carried out first-round RT-PCR using HTBI primers and then a second-round multiplex PCR. TCRdb used MiXCR to reprocess the multiplex PCR reads, holding one entry per CDR3 protein. The repertoire holds about 740,000 distinct CDR3 sequences, with around 40% as singletons. This chain links TRBV9 with TRBJ1-1; 7 bases map to TRBD1. This sequence originates from an adult man with Graves' ophthalmopathy. The sequencing sample was made of peripheral blood. CDR3 DNA: TGTGCCAGCAGCCCGAGACAGGGCAACACTGAAGCTTTCTTT. Translating gives CASSPRQGNTEAFF.